A selection of T cell receptor beta chains follows, all from one sample in a study of T cells in Graves' hyperthyroidism and ophthalmopathy. In TCRdb, the multiplex PCR reads were re-called with MiXCR into one record per CDR3 protein. The sample has about 540,000 distinct CDR3 sequences, about 45% seen once. The sequenced sample was peripheral blood or thyroid tissue (not recorded which). The receptors stem from a woman in her late teens or twenties with Graves' hyperthyroidism. CDR3s include the opening cysteine and the closing phenylalanine or tryptophan. The D gene is left open where the match is weak. Rows give clone size only sometimes, using once, few, many, or a class for an expanded clone.

CDR3 DNA	CDR3 protein	clone size	J gene	V gene	D gene
TGTGCCAGCAGTTCCCGGGGAGGAAACACTGAAGCTTTCTTT	CASSSRGGNTEAFF	few	TRBJ1-1	TRBV7-9	-
TGTGCCAGCAGTTTAGCGCAGGTCCAGCCCCAGCATTTT	CASSLAQVQPQHF	-	TRBJ1-5	TRBV6-1	-
TGTGCCAGTAGTATCGGCGGCAAACCGAACACTGAAGCTTTCTTT	CASSIGGKPNTEAFF	-	TRBJ1-1	TRBV19	-
TGCAGTGCCGCCCGGCTGGGCCTAGGACCCTACGAGCAGTACTTC	CSAARLGLGPYEQYF	few	TRBJ2-7	TRBV20-1	-
TGTGCCAGCAGCTTATGGGACTATACCTACGAGCAGTACTTC	CASSLWDYTYEQYF	many	TRBJ2-7	TRBV7-8	TRBD2
TGCGCCAGCAGCTTCACCGACGGGGCCAACTATGGCTACACCTTC	CASSFTDGANYGYTF	-	TRBJ1-2	TRBV5-1	-
TGCAGTGCAAGACCGGGACAGGGATTATACACTGAAGCTTTCTTT	CSARPGQGLYTEAFF	-	TRBJ1-1	TRBV20-1	TRBD1
TGTGCCAGTAGTATACAGGAGACTAACTATGGCTACACCTTC	CASSIQETNYGYTF	few	TRBJ1-2	TRBV19	-
TGTGCCAGCAGTCGGGGGGCTAGCAATCAGCCCCAGCATTTT	CASSRGASNQPQHF	many	TRBJ1-5	TRBV2	-
TGTGCCACCAGTGATTCCCAGGGGACAGGGTACGAGCAGTACTTC	CATSDSQGTGYEQYF	-	TRBJ2-7	TRBV24-1	TRBD1